A selection of T cell receptor beta chains follows, all from one sample in a study of CD8+ T cells in alopecia areata. Method: immunoSEQ multiplex PCR; TCRdb's copy keeps in-frame clones and lacks some. The sample holds fewer than 250,000 clones, 60% seen once. Here the sequenced sample was CD4+ T cells sorted from blood, taken at week 24, from a patient treated with tofacitinib. These receptors came from a human donor with alopecia areata. CDR3s include the opening cysteine and the closing phenylalanine or tryptophan. A D gene is named only where the DNA matches it firmly. The size field is filled for only some rows; it gives once, few, many or a size class.

v_call	clone_size	d_call	j_call	cdr3_aa	cdr3_nt
TRBV29-1	-	-	TRBJ1-1	CSVVLNTEAFF	TGCAGCGTTGTTTTGAACACTGAAGCTTTCTTT
TRBV29-1	-	-	TRBJ1-3	CSAAGNGNTIYF	TGCAGCGCGGCGGGGAATGGAAACACCATATATTTT
TRBV7-9	-	-	TRBJ1-1	CASSLRENTEAFF	TGTGCCAGCAGCTTAAGGGAGAACACTGAAGCTTTCTTT
TRBV30	few	-	TRBJ2-6	CACQFEASGANVLTF	TGTGCCTGTCAGTTCGAGGCATCTGGGGCCAACGTCCTGACTTTC
TRBV7-9	-	TRBD1	TRBJ1-6	CASSTGQGAGNSPLHF	TGTGCCAGCAGCACGGGACAGGGCGCGGGGAATTCACCCCTCCACTTT
TRBV2	-	TRBD1	TRBJ1-2	CASSEASGTGVSGYTF	TGTGCCAGCAGTGAAGCGTCCGGGACAGGGGTCAGTGGCTACACCTTC
TRBV19	many	TRBD1	TRBJ1-5	CASSRLDRGKREPQHF	TGTGCCAGTAGCCGTCTGGACAGGGGGAAGCGGGAGCCCCAGCATTTT
TRBV7-8	-	TRBD2	TRBJ2-1	CASSPRPSGAYNEQFF	TGTGCCAGCAGCCCCCGGCCTAGCGGGGCTTACAATGAGCAGTTCTTC
TRBV5-1	-	-	TRBJ2-2	CASKVQTFNTGELFF	TGCGCCAGCAAGGTACAGACCTTCAACACCGGGGAGCTGTTTTTT
TRBV30	-	-	TRBJ1-1	CAWSVGGLGAEAFF	TGTGCCTGGAGTGTAGGGGGGCTGGGCGCTGAAGCTTTCTTT
TRBV7-2	-	-	TRBJ1-2	CASSLIRGPNYGYTF	TGTGCCAGCAGCCTAATCAGGGGTCCTAACTATGGCTACACCTTC
TRBV15	-	-	TRBJ1-2	CATSRDLYGYTF	TGTGCCACCAGCAGGGATCTCTATGGCTACACCTTC
TRBV6-4	-	-	TRBJ2-6	CASSDRGSGANVLTF	TGTGCCAGCAGTGACAGGGGGTCTGGGGCCAACGTCCTGACTTTC